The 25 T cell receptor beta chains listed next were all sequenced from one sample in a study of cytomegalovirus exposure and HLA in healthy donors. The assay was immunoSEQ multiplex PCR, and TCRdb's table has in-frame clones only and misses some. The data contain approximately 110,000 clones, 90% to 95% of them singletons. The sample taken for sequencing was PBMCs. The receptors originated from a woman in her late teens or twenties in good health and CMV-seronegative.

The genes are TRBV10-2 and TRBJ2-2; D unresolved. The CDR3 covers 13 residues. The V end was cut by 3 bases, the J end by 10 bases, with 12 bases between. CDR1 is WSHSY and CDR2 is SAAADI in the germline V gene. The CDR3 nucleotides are TGCGCCAGCAGTGATCAGGCAGTGTTGGAGCTGTTTTTT. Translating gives CASSDQAVLELFF.

CDR3 in amino acids: CASSFTHRASQSYSNQPQHF. In DNA form, the CDR3 reads TGTGCCAGCAGCTTCACCCACAGGGCGTCACAATCCTATAGCAATCAGCCCCAGCATTTT. This chain connects TRBV5-5 to TRBJ1-5; D perhaps matches TRBD1 (6 bases). V lost 2 bases and J 0 bases, leaving 24 bases between the germline ends. The germline CDR1 and CDR2 sequences are SGHKS and YYEKEE (reference sequence). The CDR3 totals 20 residues.

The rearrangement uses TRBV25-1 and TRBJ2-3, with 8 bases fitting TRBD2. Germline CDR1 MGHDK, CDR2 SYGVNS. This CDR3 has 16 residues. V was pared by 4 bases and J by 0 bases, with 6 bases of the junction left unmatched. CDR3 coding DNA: TGTGCCAGCAGTGCTGTAGCGGGGCCTAGCACAGATACGCAGTATTTT. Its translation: CASSAVAGPSTDTQYF. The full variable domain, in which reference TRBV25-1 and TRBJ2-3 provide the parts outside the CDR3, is EADIYQTPRYLVIGTGKKITLECSQTMGHDKMYWYQQDPGMELHLIHYSYGVNSTEKGDLSSESTVSRIRTEHFPLTLESARPSHTSQYLCASSAVAGPSTDTQYFGPGTRLTVL.

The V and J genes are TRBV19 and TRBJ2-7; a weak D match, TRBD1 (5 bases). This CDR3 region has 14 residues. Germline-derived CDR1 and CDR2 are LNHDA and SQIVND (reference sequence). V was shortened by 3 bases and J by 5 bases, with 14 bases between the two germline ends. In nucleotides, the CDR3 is TGTGCCAGTAGTATCAGCAGGGAAAGTCACGAGCAGTACTTC. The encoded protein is CASSISRESHEQYF.

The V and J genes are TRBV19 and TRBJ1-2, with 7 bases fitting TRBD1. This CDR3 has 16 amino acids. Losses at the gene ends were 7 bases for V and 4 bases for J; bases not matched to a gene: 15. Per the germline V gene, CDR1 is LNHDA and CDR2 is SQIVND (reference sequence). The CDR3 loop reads CASTETGLSRGYGYTF. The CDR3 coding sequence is TGTGCCAGTACGGAGACAGGGTTAAGTCGCGGCTATGGCTACACCTTC.

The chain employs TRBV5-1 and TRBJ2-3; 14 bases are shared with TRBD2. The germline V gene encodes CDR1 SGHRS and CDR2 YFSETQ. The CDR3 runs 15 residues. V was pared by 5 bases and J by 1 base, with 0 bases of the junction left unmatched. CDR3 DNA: TGCGCCAGCAGGACTAGCGGGGGGGGCACAGATACGCAGTATTTT. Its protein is CASRTSGGGTDTQYF. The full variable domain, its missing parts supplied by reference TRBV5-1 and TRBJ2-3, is KAGVTQTPRYLIKTRGQQVTLSCSPISGHRSVSWYQQTPGQGLQFLFEYFSETQRNKGNFPGRFSGRQFSNSRSEMNVSTLELGDSALYLCASRTSGGGTDTQYFGPGTRLTVL.

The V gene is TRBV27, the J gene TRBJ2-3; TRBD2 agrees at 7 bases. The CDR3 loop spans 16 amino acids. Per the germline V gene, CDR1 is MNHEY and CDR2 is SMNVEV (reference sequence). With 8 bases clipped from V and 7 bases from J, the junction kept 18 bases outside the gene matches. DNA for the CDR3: TGTGCCAGCGGGTCGGCTAGCGGCACACTAGTATATACGCAGTATTTT. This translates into CASGSASGTLVYTQYF.

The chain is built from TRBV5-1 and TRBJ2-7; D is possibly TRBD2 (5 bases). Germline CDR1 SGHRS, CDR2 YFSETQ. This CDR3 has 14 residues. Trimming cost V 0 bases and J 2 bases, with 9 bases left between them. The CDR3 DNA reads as TGCGCCAGCAGCTTGGAGGACGGGGCCTACGAGCAGTACTTC. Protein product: CASSLEDGAYEQYF. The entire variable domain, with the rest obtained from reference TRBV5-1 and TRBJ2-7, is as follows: KAGVTQTPRYLIKTRGQQVTLSCSPISGHRSVSWYQQTPGQGLQFLFEYFSETQRNKGNFPGRFSGRQFSNSRSEMNVSTLELGDSALYLCASSLEDGAYEQYFGPGTRLTVT.

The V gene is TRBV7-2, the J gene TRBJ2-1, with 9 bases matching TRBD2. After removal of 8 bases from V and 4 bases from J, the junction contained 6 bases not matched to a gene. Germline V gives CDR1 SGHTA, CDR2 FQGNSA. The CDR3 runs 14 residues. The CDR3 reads CASLPTSGYNEQFF. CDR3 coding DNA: TGTGCCAGCCTTCCGACTAGCGGTTACAATGAGCAGTTCTTC.

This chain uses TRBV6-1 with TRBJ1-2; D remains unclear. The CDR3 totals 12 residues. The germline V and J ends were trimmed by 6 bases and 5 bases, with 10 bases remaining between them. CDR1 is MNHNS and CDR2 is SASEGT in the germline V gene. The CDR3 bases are TGTGCCAGCAGGCCTAGGGAGTATGGCTACACCTTC. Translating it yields CASRPREYGYTF.

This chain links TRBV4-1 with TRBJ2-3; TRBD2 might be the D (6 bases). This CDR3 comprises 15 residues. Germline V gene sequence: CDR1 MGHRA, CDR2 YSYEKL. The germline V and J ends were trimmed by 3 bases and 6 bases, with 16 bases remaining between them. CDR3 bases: TGCGCCAGCAGCCACGTTCCCGGGGAGGAGGATACGCAGTATTTT. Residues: CASSHVPGEEDTQYF.

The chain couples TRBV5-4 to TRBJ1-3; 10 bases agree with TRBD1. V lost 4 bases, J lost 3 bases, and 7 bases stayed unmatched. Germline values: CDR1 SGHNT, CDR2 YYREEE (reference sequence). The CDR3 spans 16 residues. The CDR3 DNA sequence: TGTGCCAGCAGCATCCCGGGACAGGGGTATGGAAACACCATATATTTT. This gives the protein CASSIPGQGYGNTIYF.

CDR3 sequence: CASRTSRGRAHEQFF. The CDR3 DNA follows: TGTGCCAGCAGAACCTCCAGGGGCCGGGCTCATGAGCAGTTCTTC. The genes are TRBV6-1 and TRBJ2-1; a possible D gene is TRBD1 (6 bases). The CDR3 runs 15 residues. Germline CDR1 MNHNS, CDR2 SASEGT. V lost 6 bases and J lost 8, with 20 bases in between.

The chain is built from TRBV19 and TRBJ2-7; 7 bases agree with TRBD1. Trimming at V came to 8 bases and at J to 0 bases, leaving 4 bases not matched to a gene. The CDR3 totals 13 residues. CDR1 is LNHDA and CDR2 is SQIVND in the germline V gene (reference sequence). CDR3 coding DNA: TGTGCCAGTTCCGGGACAGTCTCCTACGAGCAGTACTTC. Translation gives CASSGTVSYEQYF.

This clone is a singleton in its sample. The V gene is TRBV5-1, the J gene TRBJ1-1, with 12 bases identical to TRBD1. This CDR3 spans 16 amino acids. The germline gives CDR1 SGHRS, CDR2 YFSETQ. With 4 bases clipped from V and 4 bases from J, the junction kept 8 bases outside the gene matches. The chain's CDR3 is CASSPGQGAEGTEAFF. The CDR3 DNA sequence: TGCGCCAGCAGCCCGGGACAGGGGGCAGAGGGCACTGAAGCTTTCTTT.

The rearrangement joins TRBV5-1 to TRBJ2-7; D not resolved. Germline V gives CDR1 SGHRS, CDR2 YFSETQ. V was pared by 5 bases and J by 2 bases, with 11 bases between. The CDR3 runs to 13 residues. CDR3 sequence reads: CASRYDAAYEQYF. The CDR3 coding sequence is TGCGCCAGCAGGTACGACGCGGCCTACGAGCAGTACTTC.

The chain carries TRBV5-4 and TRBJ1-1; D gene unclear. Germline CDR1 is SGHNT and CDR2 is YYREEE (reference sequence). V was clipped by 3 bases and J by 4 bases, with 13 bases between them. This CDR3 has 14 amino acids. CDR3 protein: CASSSQRLGTEAFF. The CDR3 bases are TGTGCCAGCAGCTCCCAGAGGTTGGGCACTGAAGCTTTCTTT.

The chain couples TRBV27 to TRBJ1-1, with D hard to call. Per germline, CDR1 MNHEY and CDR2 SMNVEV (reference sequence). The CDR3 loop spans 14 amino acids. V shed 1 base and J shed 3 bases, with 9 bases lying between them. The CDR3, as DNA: TGTGCCAGCAGTTTATTTGTTTCGGACACTGAAGCTTTCTTT. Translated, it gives CASSLFVSDTEAFF.

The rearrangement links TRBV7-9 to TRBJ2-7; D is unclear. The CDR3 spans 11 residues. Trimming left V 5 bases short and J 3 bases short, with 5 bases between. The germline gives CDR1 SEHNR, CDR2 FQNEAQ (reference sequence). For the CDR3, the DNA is TGTGCCAGCAGCCACGGCTACGAGCAGTACTTC. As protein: CASSHGYEQYF.

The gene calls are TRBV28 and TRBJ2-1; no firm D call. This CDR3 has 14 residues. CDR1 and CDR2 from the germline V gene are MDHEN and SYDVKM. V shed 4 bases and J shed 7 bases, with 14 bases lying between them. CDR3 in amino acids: CASSSTFTRNEQFF. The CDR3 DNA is TGTGCCAGCAGTTCTACATTTACGAGGAATGAGCAGTTCTTC.

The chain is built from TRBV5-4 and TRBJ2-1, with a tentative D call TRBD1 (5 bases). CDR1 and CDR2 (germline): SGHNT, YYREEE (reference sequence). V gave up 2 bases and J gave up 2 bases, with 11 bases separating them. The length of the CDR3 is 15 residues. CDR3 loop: CASSFSQGTYNEQFF. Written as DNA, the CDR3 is TGTGCCAGCAGCTTTTCGCAGGGTACCTACAATGAGCAGTTCTTC.

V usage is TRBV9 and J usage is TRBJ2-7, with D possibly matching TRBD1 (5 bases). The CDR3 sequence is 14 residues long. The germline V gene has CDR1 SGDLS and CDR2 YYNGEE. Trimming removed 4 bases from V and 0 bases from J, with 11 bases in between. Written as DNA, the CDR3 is TGTGCCAGCAGCCGATCAGGGTTCTCCTACGAGCAGTACTTC. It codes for CASSRSGFSYEQYF.

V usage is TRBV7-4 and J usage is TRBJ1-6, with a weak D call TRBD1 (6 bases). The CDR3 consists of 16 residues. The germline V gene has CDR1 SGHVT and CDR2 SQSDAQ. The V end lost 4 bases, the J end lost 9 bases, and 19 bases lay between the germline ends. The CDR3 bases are TGTGCCAGCAGCTCCCTTTACAGGGTTGGCCGTTCACCCCTCCACTTT. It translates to CASSSLYRVGRSPLHF.

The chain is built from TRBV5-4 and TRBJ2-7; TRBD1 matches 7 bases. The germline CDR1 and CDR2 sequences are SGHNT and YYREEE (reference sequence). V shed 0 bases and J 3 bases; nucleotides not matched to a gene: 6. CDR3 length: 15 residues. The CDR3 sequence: CASSLEARGNYEQYF. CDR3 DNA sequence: TGTGCCAGCAGCTTGGAGGCCAGGGGGAACTACGAGCAGTACTTC.

This CDR3 reads CASSGGGYGYTF. The CDR3 coding sequence is TGTGCCTCTAGCGGGGGCGGCTATGGCTACACCTTC. This sequence joins TRBV30 and TRBJ1-2; a possible D gene is TRBD1 (6 bases). In germline, CDR1 is GTSNPN, CDR2 SVGIG (reference sequence). CDR3 length: 12 residues. Trimming left V 7 bases short and J 4 bases short, with 13 bases between.